The clone carrying this T cell receptor (beta chain) was detected a few times. The data were produced by immunoSEQ multiplex PCR, yet TCRdb's version contains in-frame clones alone and is incomplete. The sample lists tens of thousands of clones, roughly 70% occurring once. This sample was included in a study of T cells in tumors after PD-1 blockade. The trim removed 4 bases at V and 3 bases at J, leaving 7 bases unmatched. Germline CDR1 reads SEHNR; CDR2 reads FQNEAQ (reference sequence). The CDR3 totals 16 residues. The chain combines TRBV7-9 with TRBJ1-5; 9 nucleotides agree with TRBD1. The receptor comes from a human donor with basal cell carcinoma. The sample in question was PBMCs, obtained after anti-PD-1 treatment. CDR3 DNA: TGTGCCAGCAGCTCTTCCCGGGACAGGGTCAATCAGCCCCAGCATTTT. Its translation is CASSSSRDRVNQPQHF.